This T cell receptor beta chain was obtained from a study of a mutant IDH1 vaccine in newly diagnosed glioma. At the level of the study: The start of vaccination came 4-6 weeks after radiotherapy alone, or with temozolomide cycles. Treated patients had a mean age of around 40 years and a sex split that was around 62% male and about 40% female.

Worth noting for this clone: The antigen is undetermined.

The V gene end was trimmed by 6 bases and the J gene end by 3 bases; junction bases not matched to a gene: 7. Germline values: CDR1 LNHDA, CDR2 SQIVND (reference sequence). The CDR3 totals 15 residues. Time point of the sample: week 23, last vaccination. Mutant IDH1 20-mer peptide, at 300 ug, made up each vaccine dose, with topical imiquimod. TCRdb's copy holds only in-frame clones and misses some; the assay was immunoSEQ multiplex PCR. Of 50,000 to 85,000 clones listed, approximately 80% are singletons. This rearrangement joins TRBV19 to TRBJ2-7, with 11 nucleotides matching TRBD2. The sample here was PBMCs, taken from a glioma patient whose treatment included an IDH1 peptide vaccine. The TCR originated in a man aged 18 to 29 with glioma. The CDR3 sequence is CASRHASGGIYEQYF. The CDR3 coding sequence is TGTGCCAGTAGACACGCTAGCGGGGGGATCTACGAGCAGTACTTC. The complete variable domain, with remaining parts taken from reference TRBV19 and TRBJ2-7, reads DGGITQSPKYLFRKEGQNVTLSCEQNLNHDAMYWYRQDPGQGLRLIYYSQIVNDFQKGDIAEGYSVSREKKESFPLTVTSAQKNPTAFYLCASRHASGGIYEQYFGPGTRLTVT.